This T cell receptor (beta chain) was documented in a study of cytomegalovirus exposure and HLA in healthy donors. Primers for the PCR totalled 60 Vbeta and 13 Jbeta. Repertoires were generated with immunoSEQ multiplex PCR, while TCRdb's copy carries only in-frame clones and drops some. The sample holds approximately 100,000 clones, approximately 80% seen once. V was cut by 4 bases and J by 4 bases, with 14 bases left in between. This CDR3 has 14 residues. The V gene's germline CDR1 is SGHRS and CDR2 YFSETQ. This TCR derives from a woman between 40 and 55 years old in good health and CMV-seropositive. The sequencing input was PBMCs. The J gene is TRBJ1-2, the V gene TRBV5-1; weak D call: TRBD1 (6 bases). Here the CDR3 DNA reads TGCGCCAGCAGCCAGGGACAACCTCCCTATGGCTACACCTTC. Translated, it gives CASSQGQPPYGYTF.